Below, one T cell receptor beta chain is given with its context. Its antigen is not yet known. Base qualities are not provided; no much larger clone lies one nucleotide away. These data originate in a study of CD8+CD57+ T cells in acquired aplastic anemia (dated by TCRdb to 2017 to 2018). At the level of the whole study: On average, sorted CD4+ and CD8+ cells yielded 3.2 ug of extracted DNA, with a range of about 0.17 to 27.4 ug. For healthy donor samples, the average read count was about 9.8 million for CD4+ cells and roughly 12 million for CD8+ cells. Overall results and qualifications from the work: Although roughly 30 CD8+ CDR3 sequences were shared by patients and controls, these sequences appeared highly expressed in patients and within the immunodominant clones of patients. Patients and healthy controls showed no significant difference in CD8+ Simpson's diversity (P=0.060).

TCR repertoires of sorted CD4+ and CD8+ blood T cells from severe aplastic anemia patients and healthy subjects were deep-sequenced in the study. Ficoll-Paque density gradient centrifugation was used to isolate peripheral blood mononuclear cells. Before DNA was extracted, CD4+ and CD8+ T cells were sorted using either FACS or magnetic beads. Genomic DNA was used as template for profiling of TCR beta VDJ combinations and CDR3 sequences. An Illumina HiSeq 2000 was used for TCR repertoire sequencing. Concerning the study's data processing: Repertoire assessment relied on Simpson's diversity index, CDR3 size and DJ length profiles, and TRBV/TRBJ rearrangement plots. Whichever DNA sequence was most abundant in the deep sequencing data was defined as the immunodominant clone. CDR3 amino acid sequences were screened for sharing across subjects and were compared with published repertoires and the VDJdb database. TCRdb applied fastp at Q25 and MiXCR to the public reads, then kept only in-frame beta chains. Each entry is one CDR3 protein sequence, shown with its most common DNA and genes. TCRdb assigned the V and J calls; the authors' analysis was not used. For this sample there are about 210,000 distinct CDR3 sequences; around 60% appear just once. The ten largest account for 25% to 30% of the sample.

The cysteine opens and the phenylalanine closes a CDR3 of 15 amino acids. The retained sequence is limited to the CDR3, 45 bases, with the frame set at the first base. CDR1 and CDR2 are read off the germline V gene as SGHNT and YENEEA. Trimming accounts for 1 base at V and 8 bases at J, while the number of junction bases matched to no gene is 7. This receptor was identified in a human donor in good health. Recombination joined TRBV11-3 with TRBJ2-1, with 8 bases in between that match TRBD1. Sequences were obtained from sorted CD4+, CD8+, or CD8+CD57+ T cells (not recorded which) from PBMCs. The DNA is as follows: TGTGCCAGCAGCTTAGCAGGGGGCGATTGGTATGAGCAGTTCTTC. It encodes CASSLAGGDWYEQFF.